This T cell receptor (beta chain) was documented in a study of blood T cell repertoires in COVID-19. Per germline, CDR1 SGHTA and CDR2 FQGNSA. Trimming took 5 bases from V and 5 from J, leaving 16 bases between them. The CDR3 is 15 amino acids. Authors' analysis steps: Nucleated cell number was recorded as an estimate derived from reference gene primer amplification. Produced via immunoSEQ multiplex PCR; TCRdb's table is partial and in-frame only. The V and J calls and clone size come from that table; D and trimming were worked out from the DNA. Found here are approximately 200,000 clones, 75% to 85% of them singletons; the top ten hold 7% to 8.5%. Categorization into cohorts depended on clinical history that participants reported. This clone was found once.

The receptor was isolated from a woman in her thirties or forties with acute COVID-19. What was sequenced was PBMCs or T cells enriched from blood (not recorded which). The chain is built from TRBV7-2 and TRBJ1-5, with a tentative D call TRBD1 (6 bases). CDR3 loop: CASSAEARGYQPQHF. The CDR3 DNA is TGTGCCAGCAGCGCTGAGGCCAGGGGTTATCAGCCCCAGCATTTT.